Presented here are 24 T cell receptor beta chains from one specimen sequenced in a study of cytomegalovirus exposure and HLA in healthy donors. Generated by immunoSEQ multiplex PCR, the TCRdb table keeps only in-frame clones and is missing some. The sample yields under 80,000 clones, about 90% seen once. The sequencing input was PBMCs. The receptor source for this set is a woman aged 18-30 years in good health and CMV-seronegative.

The chain is built from TRBV5-1 and TRBJ1-4, with TRBD1 as a possible D gene (6 bases). In germline, CDR1 is SGHRS, CDR2 YFSETQ. Trimming cost V 2 bases and J 5 bases, with 13 bases left between them. CDR3 length equals 15 residues. The CDR3 nucleotides read TGCGCCAGCAGCTTACCCAGGGGCGAGAATGAAAAACTGTTTTTT. This gives the protein CASSLPRGENEKLFF.

The J gene is TRBJ2-7, the V gene TRBV4-1, with 9 bases aligning to TRBD2. The germline gives CDR1 MGHRA, CDR2 YSYEKL. J lost 7 bases, V lost 2 bases, and 6 bases had no gene match. CDR3 length: 14 amino acids. CDR3 DNA sequence: TGCGCCAGCAGCCAACCACTAGCGGGCTCGGAGCAGTACTTC. Amino acid sequence: CASSQPLAGSEQYF.

This clone was seen a few times. The gene calls are TRBV7-9 and TRBJ2-7; 8 nucleotides match TRBD2. The ends lost 4 bases at V and 6 bases at J; junction bases unmatched: 5. This CDR3 spans 13 amino acids. Germline CDR1 is SEHNR and CDR2 is FQNEAQ (reference sequence). The CDR3 DNA sequence: TGTGCCAGCAGCTCGGGACTAGACGTCGAGCAGTACTTC. It yields the protein CASSSGLDVEQYF.

V usage is TRBV4-2 and J usage is TRBJ2-4; 9 bases are a match to TRBD1. V lost 3 bases and J lost 4; bases outside the gene matches: 10. The CDR3 sequence is 17 residues long. The germline V gene encodes CDR1 LGHNA and CDR2 YNFKEQ. The CDR3 bases are TGTGCCAGCAGCCAGCCCCCCGCGACAGGGGGAAAAAACATTCAGTACTTC. It encodes CASSQPPATGGKNIQYF.

The chain is built from TRBV5-1 and TRBJ2-2, with 9 bases aligning to TRBD2. Germline V CDR1 and CDR2: SGHRS, YFSETQ. The V segment lost 3 bases and the J segment 0 bases; nucleotides outside the gene matches: 9. There are 18 residues in the CDR3. As DNA, the CDR3 is TGCGCCAGCAGCTGGAGGACTAGCGAGGGAACGAACACCGGGGAGCTGTTTTTT. It encodes CASSWRTSEGTNTGELFF. The full variable domain, rest sourced from reference TRBV5-1 and TRBJ2-2, is KAGVTQTPRYLIKTRGQQVTLSCSPISGHRSVSWYQQTPGQGLQFLFEYFSETQRNKGNFPGRFSGRQFSNSRSEMNVSTLELGDSALYLCASSWRTSEGTNTGELFFGEGSRLTVL.

The chain joins TRBV2 to TRBJ2-3; 9 bases align to TRBD2. CDR3 size: 15 residues. V dropped 10 bases and J dropped 0; count of bases not matched to a gene: 8. In germline, CDR1 is SNHLY, CDR2 FYNNEI. The CDR3 reads CATRRLAVSTDTQYF. The CDR3 DNA sequence: TGTGCCACCCGCCGACTAGCGGTTAGCACAGATACGCAGTATTTT.

This clone appeared a single time. The chain couples TRBV6-5 to TRBJ2-7, with 7 bases identical to TRBD1. The CDR3 is 13 residues long. The germline gives CDR1 MNHEY, CDR2 SVGAGI. V lost 9 bases, J lost 3 bases, and 8 bases stayed unmatched. CDR3 sequence reads: CASRQGYDYEQYF. Here the CDR3 DNA reads TGTGCCAGTCGACAGGGTTACGACTACGAGCAGTACTTC.

The chain combines TRBV6-5 with TRBJ2-2, with 9 bases identical to TRBD1. Germline-derived CDR1 and CDR2 are MNHEY and SVGAGI. V shed 6 bases and J 10 bases; nucleotides not matched to a gene: 9. CDR3 length: 14 residues. The CDR3 here is CASSRTGEGLELFF. The DNA for the CDR3 is TGTGCCAGCAGCCGGACAGGGGAGGGTTTGGAGCTGTTTTTT.

This clone was picked up a small number of times. V is TRBV6-1 and J is TRBJ2-3; TRBD2 matches 7 bases. The trim removed 1 base at V and 1 base at J, leaving 2 bases unmatched. CDR3 size: 15 residues. Germline CDR1 is MNHNS and CDR2 is SASEGT. CDR3 DNA: TGTGCCAGCAGTGAAGTGGCGGGGGGCACAGATACGCAGTATTTT. It codes for CASSEVAGGTDTQYF.

The V and J genes are TRBV29-1 and TRBJ2-1, with D unresolved. The CDR3 covers 12 residues. Per the germline V gene, CDR1 is SQVTM and CDR2 is ANQGSEA. Trimming took 4 bases from V and 7 from J, leaving 11 bases between them. The DNA of the CDR3 is TGCAGCGTTGCGGCTAGTAGAAATGAGCAGTTCTTC. Translation: CSVAASRNEQFF.

The chain couples TRBV6-4 to TRBJ2-1, with D unclear. Deletions cut 0 bases from V and 2 bases from J, with 14 bases between. The CDR3 spans 17 residues. The V gene's germline CDR1 is MRHNA and CDR2 SNTAGT. CDR3 nucleotide sequence: TGTGCCAGCAGTGACTCGAACTTCCGGAGAGCCTACAATGAGCAGTTCTTC. It yields the protein CASSDSNFRRAYNEQFF.

The chain joins TRBV11-2 to TRBJ2-2; D gene unclear. V lost 4 bases and J 5 bases, leaving 8 bases between the germline ends. The CDR3 extends over 13 amino acids. Germline CDR1 and CDR2: SGHAT and FQNNGV. CDR3 nucleotide sequence: TGTGCCAGCAGCTCGTCACAGACCGGGGAGCTGTTTTTT. Protein product: CASSSSQTGELFF.

A single count supports this clone. The chain carries TRBV28 and TRBJ2-1; 10 nucleotides align to TRBD2. Trimming cost V 2 bases and J 6 bases; bases outside gene matches: 4. The CDR3 consists of 15 residues. Germline CDR1 is MDHEN and CDR2 is SYDVKM. Written as DNA, the CDR3 is TGTGCCAGCAGTTTAGAACTAGCGGGAACCAATGAGCAGTTCTTC. This sequence encodes CASSLELAGTNEQFF. Combining the CDR3 with reference TRBV28 and TRBJ2-1 gives the whole variable domain DVKVTQSSRYLVKRTGEKVFLECVQDMDHENMFWYRQDPGLGLRLIYFSYDVKMKEKGDIPEGYSVSREKKERFSLILESASTNQTSMYLCASSLELAGTNEQFFGPGTRLTVL.

This chain links TRBV19 with TRBJ2-2; a possible D gene is TRBD2 (6 bases). Per the germline V gene, CDR1 is LNHDA and CDR2 is SQIVND (reference sequence). This CDR3 contains 15 residues. V lost 3 bases and J 2 bases, leaving 10 bases between the germline ends. The CDR3 reads CASSMEAGNTGELFF. The CDR3 nucleotides are TGTGCCAGTAGTATGGAGGCGGGAAACACCGGGGAGCTGTTTTTT.

The J gene is TRBJ1-5, the V gene TRBV28; possible D gene TRBD1, 5 bases. The V end lost 8 bases, the J end lost 7 bases, and 15 bases lay between the germline ends. Per the germline V gene, CDR1 is MDHEN and CDR2 is SYDVKM. The CDR3 contains 13 residues. CDR3 residues: CASEYTRGQPQHF. CDR3 nucleotide sequence: TGTGCCAGCGAATACACAAGGGGACAGCCCCAGCATTTT.

The CDR3 spells CASSSTGTGLSNEQFF. The CDR3 nucleotides read TGTGCCAGCAGTTCAACCGGGACAGGTCTCTCCAATGAGCAGTTCTTC. This chain joins TRBV28 and TRBJ2-1, with 8 bases that match TRBD1. Germline values: CDR1 MDHEN, CDR2 SYDVKM. The CDR3 spans 16 residues. The trim removed 4 bases at V and 6 bases at J, leaving 11 bases unmatched.

The chain employs TRBV28 and TRBJ2-7, with D possibly TRBD2 on 6 matching bases. CDR1 MDHEN and CDR2 SYDVKM come from the germline V gene. This CDR3 has 16 amino acids. Trimming took 2 bases from V and 2 from J, leaving 16 bases between them. In nucleotides, the CDR3 is TGTGCCAGCAGTTTACCCGAGGAGGGAAGGGCCTACGAGCAGTACTTC. Its translation: CASSLPEEGRAYEQYF.

This clone was seen once. CDR3 coding DNA: TGTGCCAGCAGCCCTCCCAGCGGGGGGGCCGGGGAGCTGTTTTTT. This translates into CASSPPSGGAGELFF. This chain joins TRBV9 and TRBJ2-2; TRBD2 matches at 10 bases. The CDR3 has 15 residues. Germline CDR1 SGDLS, CDR2 YYNGEE. Trimming removed 4 bases from V and 6 bases from J; junction bases left unmatched: 6.

This clone has a handful of counts. The chain links TRBV2 to TRBJ1-6; no reliable D call. CDR1 and CDR2 (germline): SNHLY, FYNNEI. V was clipped by 3 bases and J by 4 bases, with 7 bases between them. The CDR3 runs 14 residues. The chain's CDR3 is CASSDRLYNSPLHF. The CDR3 DNA reads as TGTGCCAGCAGTGACAGACTTTATAATTCACCCCTCCACTTT.

This chain uses TRBV5-4 with TRBJ2-1; 9 nucleotides match TRBD2. Germline CDR1 SGHNT, CDR2 YYREEE (reference sequence). The V gene end was trimmed by 0 bases and the J gene end by 5 bases; junction bases not matched to a gene: 0. This CDR3 has 14 residues. CDR3 loop: CASSLGLADNEQFF. CDR3 nucleotides: TGTGCCAGCAGCTTGGGACTAGCGGACAATGAGCAGTTCTTC.

The CDR3 nucleotides read TGTGCCAGCAGTGACCCCCAGGGCGGGGGCTATGGCTACACCTTC. Encoded protein: CASSDPQGGGYGYTF. J is TRBJ1-2 and V is TRBV6-1; D may be TRBD1 (5 bases). Germline values: CDR1 MNHNS, CDR2 SASEGT. The CDR3 spans 15 residues. V lost 3 bases, J lost 4 bases, and 15 bases lay in between.

This clone has a handful of counts. This chain links TRBV6-5 with TRBJ1-6, with D maybe TRBD1 (5 bases). Germline V gene data show CDR1 as MNHEY and CDR2 as SVGAGI. There are 15 residues in the CDR3. V gave up 2 bases and J gave up 8 bases, with 13 bases separating them. CDR3 DNA: TGTGCCAGCAGTTACGCCGGGACGGGGGATTCACCCCTCCACTTT. Translated, it gives CASSYAGTGDSPLHF.

This sequence joins TRBV11-2 and TRBJ2-7; 13 bases line up with TRBD2. CDR3 size: 16 residues. V was clipped by 4 bases and J by 3 bases; unmatched bases: 6. Germline V gene lookup returns CDR1 SGHAT and CDR2 FQNNGV. In DNA, the CDR3 is TGTGCCAGCAGCTCTAAAGGACTAGCGGGAGACTACGAGCAGTACTTC. Amino acid sequence: CASSSKGLAGDYEQYF. Complete variable domain (other parts from reference TRBV11-2 and TRBJ2-7): EAGVAQSPRYKIIEKRQSVAFWCNPISGHATLYWYQQILGQGPKLLIQFQNNGVVDDSQLPKDRFSAERLKGVDSTLKIQPAKLEDSAVYLCASSSKGLAGDYEQYFGPGTRLTVT.

This chain links TRBV19 with TRBJ1-1; D uncertain. The germline CDR1 and CDR2 sequences are LNHDA and SQIVND (reference sequence). The V end lost 11 bases, the J end lost 1 base, and 11 bases lay between the germline ends. The CDR3 has 12 residues. The CDR3 nucleotides are TGTGCCCTGCGGGGAAGGAACACTGAAGCTTTCTTT. As protein: CALRGRNTEAFF.